This paragraph covers one T cell receptor (beta chain) sequence. This could be a read error, since a much larger clone is one nucleotide away. This specimen comes from a study of blood T cells in healthy people across ages. The authors ran a second PCR of 7 to 11 cycles using a sample-barcoded 5' primer and a J-beta primer mix. TCRdb passed the 5' RACE reads through MiXCR, listing each CDR3 protein once. The sample yields some 930,000 distinct CDR3 sequences, almost 30% seen once. The data also belong to a second study, concerning T cells of mothers and their children.

The sample taken for sequencing was blood. This clonotype was obtained from a woman between 40 and 50 years old in good health.

CDR3 sequence: CASSLVSPGTGVDYGHTF. The CDR3 bases are TGTGCCAGCAGCTTAGTTTCGCCTGGGACAGGGGTTGACTATGGCCACACCTTC. The rearrangement links TRBV11-2 to TRBJ1-2; 10 bases agree with TRBD1. Germline V gene lookup returns CDR1 SGHAT and CDR2 FQNNGV. This CDR3 is 18 amino acids long.